This entry lists 9 T cell receptor beta chains sequenced from one sample in a study of T-cell reconstitution after alpha-beta-depleted transplantation in children. Unique molecular identifiers were incorporated during preparation of the TCRbeta library. TCRdb reprocessed the PCR reads via MiXCR and lists one record per CDR3 protein. The sample has just under 550,000 distinct CDR3 sequences, 18% seen once. This sample comprised PBMCs from the stem cell graft donor, obtained from the stem cell graft. These receptors all come from a human donor who donated a stem cell graft to a child with acute lymphoblastic leukemia.

V and J are TRBV7-9 and TRBJ2-5; 7 positions match TRBD1. Germline CDR1 reads SEHNR; CDR2 reads FQNEAQ (reference sequence). The CDR3 is 14 amino acids. V trimming: 6 bases; J trimming: 1 base; junction bases outside the gene matches: 5. The CDR3 spells CASRGGQAQETQYF. The CDR3 region has the DNA TGTGCCAGCAGGGGTGGACAGGCCCAAGAGACCCAGTACTTC.

The chain combines TRBV6-1 with TRBJ1-5; the match to TRBD1 covers 7 bases. V was pared by 8 bases and J by 0 bases, with 4 bases of the junction left unmatched. The CDR3 runs 14 residues. Germline CDR1 reads MNHNS; CDR2 reads SASEGT. The CDR3 loop is CASRTGVSNQPQHF. The CDR3 DNA follows: TGTGCCAGCCGCACAGGGGTTAGCAATCAGCCCCAGCATTTT.

This clonotype came up many times. This rearrangement joins TRBV12-3 or TRBV12-4 to TRBJ1-3; TRBD1 agrees at 9 bases. The CDR3 is 15 residues long. With V trimmed by 6 bases and J by 4 bases, 7 bases remained unmatched. The chain's CDR3 is CASRATGGSGNTIYF. The CDR3 nucleotides read TGTGCCAGCAGGGCCACAGGGGGCTCCGGAAACACCATATATTTT.

This chain's CDR3 is CATSGGRGYEQYF. The CDR3 nucleotides are TGTGCCACCAGCGGAGGCAGGGGCTACGAGCAGTACTTC. The chain recombines TRBV6-4 with TRBJ2-7; D possibly corresponds to TRBD1 (6 bases). Germline V CDR1 and CDR2: MRHNA, SNTAGT. With 10 bases removed from V and 3 bases from J, the gap between germline ends came to 16 bases. The CDR3 covers 13 residues.

This clonotype was seen a handful of times. J is TRBJ2-3 and V is TRBV20-1; TRBD2 aligns across 8 bases. The length of the CDR3 is 10 residues. V was clipped by 8 bases and J by 11 bases; unmatched bases: 6. Germline CDR1 is DFQATT and CDR2 is SNEGSKA (reference sequence). CDR3 DNA sequence: TGCAGTTGCGTCGGGACTAGGCAGTATTTT. Translation gives CSCVGTRQYF.

The chain recombines TRBV5-1 with TRBJ2-5; a weak D match, TRBD1 (6 bases). The CDR3 is 18 residues long. Trimming removed 1 base at V and 2 bases at J, with 21 bases between. CDR1 is SGHRS and CDR2 is YFSETQ in the germline V gene. The CDR3 loop is CASSLQAASTGRQETQYF. CDR3 DNA: TGCGCCAGCAGCTTGCAAGCGGCCTCGACAGGAAGACAAGAGACCCAGTACTTC.

The chain couples TRBV29-1 to TRBJ1-2, with D tentatively TRBD1 (5 bases). The germline V gene encodes CDR1 SQVTM and CDR2 ANQGSEA. This CDR3 contains 12 residues. V lost 4 bases and J 8 bases, leaving 14 bases between the germline ends. Written as DNA, the CDR3 is TGCAGCGTTGGGAGCAGGGCCCCAGGCTACACCTTC. This encodes CSVGSRAPGYTF.

This clonotype showed up just a few times. The chain carries TRBV18 and TRBJ2-1, with D perhaps TRBD1 (5 bases). The CDR3 runs to 16 residues. Germline CDR1 KGHSH, CDR2 LQKENI. Trimming took off 2 bases at V and 3 bases at J, with 14 bases between the two ends. The CDR3 sequence: CASSPSQGAIYNEQFF. CDR3 nucleotides: TGTGCCAGCTCACCATCCCAAGGGGCCATCTACAATGAGCAGTTCTTC.

V and J are TRBV29-1 and TRBJ2-1; no clear D. The germline V gene encodes CDR1 SQVTM and CDR2 ANQGSEA. This CDR3 is 15 amino acids long. Trimming removed 4 bases at V and 0 bases at J, with 13 bases between. The CDR3 nucleotides read TGCAGCGTTGGTGAGGTCCACAGCTCCTACAATGAGCAGTTCTTC. Translating it yields CSVGEVHSSYNEQFF.